The 29 T cell receptor beta chains below were found in one sample sequenced in a study of T cell repertoires in cytomegalovirus infection. Via MiXCR, TCRdb re-called the reads, giving one row per CDR3 protein. Seen here are about 210,000 distinct CDR3 sequences, under 8.5% observed once, and the top ten hold under 7.5%. The sequenced sample consisted of PBMCs. Every receptor here comes from a human donor in good health (CMV status not recorded). Some clones in this sample may be carry-over from other donors' samples.

The sample holds a few counts of this clonotype. DNA of the CDR3: TGCAGCGTTGCTTGGCGGGGGGGCCATGAGCAGTTCTTC. This sequence encodes CSVAWRGGHEQFF. The V gene is TRBV29-1, the J gene TRBJ2-1; 9 positions match TRBD2. The CDR3 totals 13 residues. Germline V gene data show CDR1 as SQVTM and CDR2 as ANQGSEA. V was pared by 4 bases and J by 8 bases, with 6 bases of the junction left unmatched.

This clonotype showed up just a few times. The genes are TRBV29-1 and TRBJ1-2, with 7 bases fitting TRBD1. Germline lookup yields CDR1 SQVTM and CDR2 ANQGSEA. This CDR3 spans 13 amino acids. Trimming cost V 8 bases and J 5 bases; bases outside gene matches: 11. The CDR3 coding sequence is TGCAGCTCTCTTACCGGGACAGAGTATGGCTACACCTTC. This encodes CSSLTGTEYGYTF. The full variable domain, its missing parts supplied by reference TRBV29-1 and TRBJ1-2, is SAVISQKPSRDICQRGTSLTIQCQVDSQVTMMFWYRQQPGQSLTLIATANQGSEATYESGFVIDKFPISRPNLTFSTLTVSNMSPEDSSIYLCSSLTGTEYGYTFGSGTRLTVV.

The chain is built from TRBV2 and TRBJ1-2; TRBD1 might be the D (6 bases). Trimming took off 3 bases at V and 8 bases at J, with 13 bases between the two ends. CDR3 length: 13 amino acids. Germline-derived CDR1 and CDR2 are SNHLY and FYNNEI. CDR3 in DNA: TGTGCCAGCAGTGAGGACGGGACATACGGCTACACCTTC. This sequence encodes CASSEDGTYGYTF.

This clonotype was seen ten or more times. The J gene is TRBJ2-7, the V gene TRBV5-1; D uncertain. CDR1 is SGHRS, CDR2 YFSETQ, per germline. CDR3 length: 15 amino acids. Trimming removed 0 bases at V and 5 bases at J, with 15 bases between. CDR3 protein: CASSLDVMGKDEQYF. The DNA of the CDR3 is TGCGCCAGCAGCTTGGACGTAATGGGAAAAGACGAGCAGTACTTC.

In this sample, this clonotype turned up a few times. V is TRBV20-1 and J is TRBJ2-1; the match to TRBD2 covers 7 bases. There are 18 residues in the CDR3. CDR1 DFQATT and CDR2 SNEGSKA come from the germline V gene (reference sequence). V trimming: 0 bases; J trimming: 2 bases; junction bases outside the gene matches: 13. CDR3 sequence (DNA): TGCAGTGCTAGAGAGGGGGACTATACAATTTTGCCCTACAATGAGCAGTTCTTC. It encodes CSAREGDYTILPYNEQFF.

This clonotype has at least ten counts. This rearrangement joins TRBV7-9 to TRBJ1-1, with TRBD1 as a possible D gene (5 bases). Looked up from germline, CDR1 is SEHNR and CDR2 is FQNEAQ (reference sequence). This CDR3 is 12 amino acids long. Trimming removed 6 bases from V and 8 bases from J, with 13 bases in between. The CDR3 reads CASSRGSAEAFF. In nucleotides, the CDR3 is TGTGCCAGCAGTCGGGGGTCAGCCGAAGCTTTCTTT. Full variable domain (remainder filled in from reference TRBV7-9 and TRBJ1-1): DTGVSQNPRHKITKRGQNVTFRCDPISEHNRLYWYRQTLGQGPEFLTYFQNEAQLEKSRLLSDRFSAERPKGSFSTLEIQRTEQGDSAMYLCASSRGSAEAFFGQGTRLTVV.

In this sample, this clonotype turned up many times. The rearrangement joins TRBV7-2 to TRBJ2-7; no firm D call. V shed 1 base and J shed 3 bases, with 16 bases lying between them. From germline, CDR1 is SGHTA and CDR2 FQGNSA. This CDR3 is built from 16 residues. CDR3 nucleotides: TGTGCCAGCAGCTTAGTGATTGAGGTAGGAAACTACGAGCAGTACTTC. Protein: CASSLVIEVGNYEQYF.

The chain recombines TRBV28 with TRBJ2-3; 7 bases are a match to TRBD1. CDR3 length: 15 residues. In germline, CDR1 is MDHEN, CDR2 SYDVKM. V was clipped by 6 bases and J by 4 bases; unmatched bases: 10. CDR3 DNA: TGTGCCAGCAGCCAAGACAGGGTCGGGGCAGATACGCAGTATTTT. Protein: CASSQDRVGADTQYF.

The sample holds a few counts of this clonotype. This chain links TRBV28 with TRBJ1-2; 9 bases map to TRBD1. Germline CDR1 MDHEN, CDR2 SYDVKM. The CDR3 totals 14 residues. Trimming removed 3 bases from V and 5 bases from J; junction bases left unmatched: 4. CDR3 in amino acids: CASSFPGQGYGYTF. The DNA of the CDR3 is TGTGCCAGCAGTTTTCCGGGACAGGGATATGGCTACACCTTC.

In this sample, this clonotype turned up many times. This chain's CDR3 is CASSQDLGTGGDYVYEQYF. CDR3 DNA sequence: TGCGCCAGCAGCCAAGATCTTGGAACAGGGGGGGATTACGTCTACGAGCAGTACTTC. The chain couples TRBV4-1 to TRBJ2-7; tentative D call: TRBD1 (8 bases). CDR1 and CDR2 from the germline V gene are MGHRA and YSYEKL. The CDR3 is made up of 19 amino acids. V was pared by 0 bases and J by 3 bases, with 24 bases between.

This clonotype was seen at least ten times. V usage is TRBV7-2 and J usage is TRBJ1-5, with D perhaps TRBD1 (5 bases). Trimming pared 5 bases from V and 6 bases from J, leaving 14 bases between. The germline V gene encodes CDR1 SGHTA and CDR2 FQGNSA. CDR3 length: 14 residues. The CDR3 coding sequence is TGTGCCAGCAGCCCCGGGCGTGGGGGTCAGCCCCAGCATTTT. It specifies CASSPGRGGQPQHF.

This clonotype was seen ten or more times. This rearrangement joins TRBV28 to TRBJ2-3; D perhaps matches TRBD2 (5 bases). The CDR3 is 14 residues long. Germline assignment: CDR1 MDHEN and CDR2 SYDVKM. Trimming left V 5 bases short and J 4 bases short, with 13 bases between. In nucleotides, the CDR3 is TGTGCCAGCAGTCTTCCCGGACTGTCAGATACGCAGTATTTT. Protein: CASSLPGLSDTQYF. The variable domain in full, with the rest retrieved from reference TRBV28 and TRBJ2-3, is DVKVTQSSRYLVKRTGEKVFLECVQDMDHENMFWYRQDPGLGLRLIYFSYDVKMKEKGDIPEGYSVSREKKERFSLILESASTNQTSMYLCASSLPGLSDTQYFGPGTRLTVL.

Ten or more counts support this clonotype. The rearrangement links TRBV7-2 to TRBJ2-2, with D maybe TRBD2 (6 bases). Germline V gene data show CDR1 as SGHTA and CDR2 as FQGNSA. The CDR3 runs to 14 residues. V dropped 8 bases and J dropped 4 bases, with 14 bases sitting between them. The DNA for the CDR3 is TGTGCCAGCGCCCGGGGGAGAGGCACCGGGGAGCTGTTTTTT. Its protein product is CASARGRGTGELFF.

The gene calls are TRBV18 and TRBJ1-1; TRBD1 matches 7 bases. The ends lost 4 bases at V and 5 bases at J; junction bases unmatched: 10. The germline CDR1 and CDR2 sequences are KGHSH and LQKENI. The CDR3 consists of 15 residues. The CDR3 nucleotides read TGTGCCAGCTCACGCCCAGGGGCCAGGGGGACTGAAGCTTTCTTT. Translated, it gives CASSRPGARGTEAFF.

The chain has TRBV19 and TRBJ2-3; 10 nucleotides align to TRBD2. The CDR3 consists of 18 residues. With V trimmed by 6 bases and J by 5 bases, 17 bases remained unmatched. The germline gives CDR1 LNHDA, CDR2 SQIVND (reference sequence). In nucleotides, the CDR3 is TGTGCCAGTAGGGCCGGGGGGTTGAGCGGGGGGGCCTTAGATACGCAGTATTTT. Its protein product is CASRAGGLSGGALDTQYF.

This clonotype was seen ten or more times. The chain is built from TRBV10-3 and TRBJ1-1; D uncertain. The germline V and J ends were trimmed by 3 bases and 3 bases, with 5 bases remaining between them. CDR3 size: 12 residues. Germline values: CDR1 ENHRY, CDR2 SYGVKD. The CDR3, as DNA: TGTGCCATCAGTGATGTGGACACTGAAGCTTTCTTT. Protein sequence: CAISDVDTEAFF.

This clonotype was seen a handful of times. The rearrangement uses TRBV7-9 and TRBJ2-1; D remains ambiguous. The CDR3 runs to 14 residues. Trimming took 2 bases from V and 8 from J, leaving 13 bases between them. CDR1 is SEHNR and CDR2 is FQNEAQ in the germline V gene (reference sequence). CDR3 sequence: CASSLRTRTDEQFF. CDR3 bases: TGTGCCAGCAGCTTACGGACCCGAACAGATGAGCAGTTCTTC. Looking up the rest from reference TRBV7-9 and TRBJ2-1 gives the full variable domain: DTGVSQNPRHKITKRGQNVTFRCDPISEHNRLYWYRQTLGQGPEFLTYFQNEAQLEKSRLLSDRFSAERPKGSFSTLEIQRTEQGDSAMYLCASSLRTRTDEQFFGPGTRLTVL.

This clonotype was observed a handful of times. This chain uses TRBV28 with TRBJ2-7, with 8 bases lining up with TRBD1. The length of the CDR3 is 14 residues. After removal of 5 bases from V and 2 bases from J, the junction contained 5 bases not matched to a gene. In germline, CDR1 is MDHEN, CDR2 SYDVKM. CDR3 sequence: CASSGGQVPYEQYF. The DNA of the CDR3 is TGTGCCAGCAGTGGGGGACAGGTCCCCTACGAGCAGTACTTC.

In this sample, this clonotype turned up many times. The chain combines TRBV7-2 with TRBJ2-5; 16 nucleotides match TRBD2. Germline V lookup: CDR1 SGHTA, CDR2 FQGNSA. The CDR3 contains 14 residues. V shed 4 bases and J 9 bases; nucleotides not matched to a gene: 2. The CDR3 protein is CASSSGTSGGAQYF. For the CDR3, the DNA is TGTGCCAGCAGCTCCGGGACTAGCGGGGGGGCCCAGTACTTC.

Concerning this clonotype itself: Because the CDR3 is missing its conserved closing phenylalanine or tryptophan, this is likely a read error. The chain recombines TRBV5-1 with TRBJ1-1; D call uncertain. Germline loops: CDR1 SGHRS, CDR2 YFSETQ. Trimming left V 2 bases short and J 1 base short, with 6 bases between. The CDR3 covers 13 residues. CDR3 protein: CASSLVRNTEAFL. The CDR3 DNA is TGCGCCAGCAGCTTAGTAAGGAACACTGAAGCTTTCCTT.

The table lists this clonotype with many counts. The chain couples TRBV30 to TRBJ2-7; D is ambiguous. CDR3 length: 12 amino acids. Per the germline V gene, CDR1 is GTSNPN and CDR2 is SVGIG (reference sequence). V shed 3 bases and J shed 3 bases, with 9 bases lying between them. CDR3 sequence (DNA): TGTGCCTGGAGCGTACAGAGCTACGAGCAGTACTTC. Translation gives CAWSVQSYEQYF.

The sample holds many counts of this clonotype. The gene calls are TRBV11-2 and TRBJ2-1; weak D call: TRBD2 (6 bases). The CDR3 extends over 14 amino acids. V dropped 3 bases and J dropped 4 bases, with 10 bases sitting between them. From germline, CDR1 is SGHAT and CDR2 FQNNGV. The CDR3 nucleotides read TGTGCCAGCAGCTTCCCCCGGGGGTACAATGAGCAGTTCTTC. Translated: CASSFPRGYNEQFF. The full variable domain, completed using reference TRBV11-2 and TRBJ2-1, is EAGVAQSPRYKIIEKRQSVAFWCNPISGHATLYWYQQILGQGPKLLIQFQNNGVVDDSQLPKDRFSAERLKGVDSTLKIQPAKLEDSAVYLCASSFPRGYNEQFFGPGTRLTVL.

This clonotype was seen repeatedly, ten times or more. This chain links TRBV18 with TRBJ2-4, with D possibly being TRBD1 (5 bases). The CDR3 has 14 residues. Germline CDR1 reads KGHSH; CDR2 reads LQKENI. Trimming took off 0 bases at V and 3 bases at J, with 6 bases between the two ends. The CDR3 DNA reads TGTGCCAGCTCACCACCGACAGTCAAAAACATTCAGTACTTC. It is translated as CASSPPTVKNIQYF.

This clonotype was counted at least ten times. V and J are TRBV11-2 and TRBJ2-1, with D tentatively TRBD1 or TRBD2 (8 bases each). The germline V gene has CDR1 SGHAT and CDR2 FQNNGV. V shed 6 bases and J shed 5 bases, with 23 bases lying between them. The CDR3 is 17 amino acids. CDR3 loop: CASRGTGFAGGNNEQFF. The CDR3 DNA is TGTGCCAGCAGGGGGACAGGTTTCGCGGGGGGTAACAATGAGCAGTTCTTC. Full variable domain (outside the CDR3, taken from reference TRBV11-2 and TRBJ2-1): EAGVAQSPRYKIIEKRQSVAFWCNPISGHATLYWYQQILGQGPKLLIQFQNNGVVDDSQLPKDRFSAERLKGVDSTLKIQPAKLEDSAVYLCASRGTGFAGGNNEQFFGPGTRLTVL.

Many counts were recorded for this clonotype. The rearrangement joins TRBV5-6 to TRBJ2-5, with D perhaps assigned TRBD1 or TRBD2 (5 bases each). The V gene lost 2 bases and the J gene lost 6 bases, with 11 bases spanning the gap. The CDR3 has 13 amino acids. Germline CDR1 SGHDT, CDR2 YYEEEE. CDR3 sequence (DNA): TGTGCCAGCAGCTTCGCCAGGGAGCAGACCCAGTACTTC. It codes for CASSFAREQTQYF.

Many counts were recorded for this clonotype. The chain joins TRBV7-8 to TRBJ2-1; tentatively, D is TRBD1 (7 bases). Germline V gene lookup returns CDR1 SGHVS and CDR2 FQNEAQ. The CDR3 sequence is 15 residues long. V shed 5 bases and J shed 2 bases, with 13 bases lying between them. Here the CDR3 DNA reads TGTGCCAGCAGCCCGCGGGACAGACCCTACAATGAGCAGTTCTTC. This sequence encodes CASSPRDRPYNEQFF.

This clonotype was recorded at least ten times. The chain has TRBV7-2 and TRBJ2-5; a possible D gene is TRBD2 (7 bases). V dropped 3 bases and J dropped 4 bases, with 12 bases sitting between them. This CDR3 is 14 amino acids long. Germline CDR1 and CDR2: SGHTA and FQGNSA. In DNA form, the CDR3 reads TGTGCCAGCAGCTTGCGGGGGCTTGTAGAGACCCAGTACTTC. Translating it yields CASSLRGLVETQYF.

This clonotype was seen repeatedly, ten times or more. This sequence joins TRBV29-1 and TRBJ1-1; D is perhaps TRBD1 (6 bases). Germline values: CDR1 SQVTM, CDR2 ANQGSEA. Trimming cost V 6 bases and J 6 bases, with 17 bases left between them. The CDR3 length is 13 residues. The CDR3 nucleotides read TGCAGCGTCCGAGGGGGTGGTTTCCCTGAAGCTTTCTTT. Residues: CSVRGGGFPEAFF.

This clonotype was detected many times. V and J are TRBV4-1 and TRBJ2-1, with 9 bases identical to TRBD2. This CDR3 is 18 amino acids long. CDR1 MGHRA and CDR2 YSYEKL come from the germline V gene. The ends lost 0 bases at V and 2 bases at J; junction bases unmatched: 8. The CDR3 here is CASSQDGMGGGAYNEQFF. In DNA, the CDR3 is TGCGCCAGCAGCCAAGATGGTATGGGCGGGGGGGCCTACAATGAGCAGTTCTTC.